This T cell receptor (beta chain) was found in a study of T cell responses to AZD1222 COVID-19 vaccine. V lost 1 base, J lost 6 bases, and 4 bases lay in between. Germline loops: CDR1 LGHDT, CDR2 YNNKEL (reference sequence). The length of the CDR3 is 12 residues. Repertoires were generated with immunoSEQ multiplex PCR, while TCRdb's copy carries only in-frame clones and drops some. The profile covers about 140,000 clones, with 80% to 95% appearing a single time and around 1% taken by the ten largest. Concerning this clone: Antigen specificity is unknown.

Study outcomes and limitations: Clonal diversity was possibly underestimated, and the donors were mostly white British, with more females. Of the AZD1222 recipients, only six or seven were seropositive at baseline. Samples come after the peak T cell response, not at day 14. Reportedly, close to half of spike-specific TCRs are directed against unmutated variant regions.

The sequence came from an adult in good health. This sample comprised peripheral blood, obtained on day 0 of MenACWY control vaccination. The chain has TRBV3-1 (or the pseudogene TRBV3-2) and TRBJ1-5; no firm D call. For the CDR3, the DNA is TGTGCCAGCAGCCAAGCCGGTCAGCCCCAGCATTTT. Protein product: CASSQAGQPQHF.